These 7 T cell receptor beta chains originate from one sample sequenced in a study of control samples from healthy donors and cancer patients (dated by TCRdb to the early 2020s). Receptor amplification or capture employed the immunoSEQ multiplex PCR assay. The immuneACCESS repertoire file appears here via TCRdb, limited to in-frame rearrangements. These files lack a portion of the clones; in checked studies, under half of the deficit traces to unresolved V genes, and the cause of the others is not known. Counted in this sample were some 120,000 clones; under 95% of them appeared once. The top ten clones comprise about 9% of the sample. The sample consisted of blood. Receptors originate from a man between 18 and 35 years old in good health.

This clone was seen only once. The chain combines TRBV14 with TRBJ1-6; D is unresolved. The length of the CDR3 is 17 residues. CDR1 SGHDN and CDR2 FVKESK come from the germline V gene. V was shortened by 1 base and J by 4 bases, with 14 bases between the two germline ends. CDR3 sequence reads: CASSQGVEYGYNSPLHF. The CDR3 DNA is TGTGCCAGCAGCCAAGGGGTTGAATACGGATATAATTCACCCCTCCACTTT.

The J gene is TRBJ2-1, the V gene TRBV10-3; TRBD1 is a possible D gene (6 bases). Germline CDR1 and CDR2: ENHRY and SYGVKD. The V end was cut by 2 bases, the J end by 5 bases, with 10 bases between. The CDR3 has 14 amino acids. The CDR3 protein is CAISERQGHNEQFF. The CDR3 DNA sequence: TGTGCCATCAGTGAGCGGCAGGGGCACAATGAGCAGTTCTTC.

The chain links TRBV5-1 to TRBJ1-5; TRBD1 matches at 7 bases. The length of the CDR3 is 14 residues. Germline V CDR1 and CDR2: SGHRS, YFSETQ. The V and J ends lost 4 bases and 4 bases, in that order; junction bases with no gene match: 5. This CDR3 reads CASSPGTANQPQHF. Here the CDR3 DNA reads TGCGCCAGCAGCCCAGGGACAGCTAATCAGCCCCAGCATTTT.

The chain carries TRBV5-1 and TRBJ2-1; 10 nucleotides agree with TRBD2. V was clipped by 0 bases and J by 4 bases; unmatched bases: 1. The CDR3 totals 15 residues. Germline V lookup: CDR1 SGHRS, CDR2 YFSETQ. This CDR3 is CASSLETSGYNEQFF. The CDR3 DNA sequence: TGCGCCAGCAGCTTGGAGACTAGCGGGTACAATGAGCAGTTCTTC.

V is TRBV5-1 and J is TRBJ2-7; 7 positions match TRBD1. The germline V gene has CDR1 SGHRS and CDR2 YFSETQ. The CDR3 totals 16 residues. Unmatched junction bases numbered 12, after V lost 0 bases and J lost 6 bases. CDR3: CASSLVGGRDSGEQYF. The CDR3, as DNA: TGCGCCAGCAGCTTGGTAGGGGGCCGGGATTCGGGCGAGCAGTACTTC.

The V call is TRBV2, the J call TRBJ1-6; D possibly corresponds to TRBD1 (5 bases). This CDR3 contains 12 residues. Trimming stripped 3 bases from V and 10 bases from J, with 7 bases between. Germline loops: CDR1 SNHLY, CDR2 FYNNEI. The CDR3 DNA is TGTGCCAGCAGTGAGACAGCATCACCCCTCCACTTT. Translation gives CASSETASPLHF.

This rearrangement joins TRBV20-1 to TRBJ1-5; a weak D match, TRBD1 (5 bases). V gave up 3 bases and J gave up 4 bases, with 16 bases separating them. The CDR3 runs to 15 residues. CDR1 is DFQATT and CDR2 is SNEGSKA in the germline V gene (reference sequence). The CDR3 reads CSASHQGTGNQPQHF. In DNA form, the CDR3 reads TGCAGTGCTAGTCACCAAGGCACAGGTAATCAGCCCCAGCATTTT.